The 2 T cell receptor beta chains listed next were all sequenced from one sample in a study of T cell responses to AZD1222 COVID-19 vaccine. Measured with immunoSEQ multiplex PCR; TCRdb has only the in-frame clones, and not every one. Of 100,000 to 150,000 clones detected, about nine tenths appear once; the ten largest clones hold about 1.1%. The material was peripheral blood, obtained 28 days after the second AZD1222 dose. The receptors shown here come from an adult who received the AZD1222 COVID-19 vaccine.

The chain couples TRBV3-1 (or the pseudogene TRBV3-2) to TRBJ1-2; no definite D call. The V end lost 0 bases, the J end lost 4 bases, and 9 bases lay between the germline ends. Germline CDR1 and CDR2: LGHDT and YNNKEL (reference sequence). The CDR3 covers 14 residues. CDR3 DNA sequence: TGTGCCAGCAGCCAAGATCTGGGTAGCTATGGCTACACCTTC. Translating it yields CASSQDLGSYGYTF.

This clone has a single count. The chain joins TRBV6-6 to TRBJ1-5; D is ambiguous. Germline values: CDR1 MNHNY, CDR2 SVGAGI (reference sequence). This CDR3 has 14 residues. V dropped 10 bases and J dropped 0 bases, with 13 bases sitting between them. The CDR3 here is CATKPRSSNQPQHF. The CDR3 DNA follows: TGTGCCACTAAACCGAGATCTAGCAATCAGCCCCAGCATTTT.